These 10 T cell receptor beta chains originate from one sample sequenced in a study of blood T cell repertoires in COVID-19. TCRdb's copy holds only in-frame clones and misses some; the assay was immunoSEQ multiplex PCR. The profile shows tens of thousands of clones, around 93% of them singletons. The specimen was peripheral blood. These receptors all stem from a human donor with active COVID-19. The donor label of this sample is uncertain.

CDR3 protein: CASSARMGGPFEAFF. For the CDR3, the DNA is TGTGCCAGCAGCGCGCGCATGGGGGGGCCCTTTGAAGCTTTCTTT. V is TRBV7-2 and J is TRBJ1-1; D perhaps matches TRBD1 (6 bases). Trimming cost V 5 bases and J 7 bases, with 20 bases left between them. The CDR3 runs 15 residues. The germline V gene has CDR1 SGHTA and CDR2 FQGNSA.

The genes are TRBV2 and TRBJ2-2; 7 bases are a match to TRBD1. V was clipped by 6 bases and J by 1 base; unmatched bases: 2. The CDR3 is 14 residues long. Germline loops: CDR1 SNHLY, CDR2 FYNNEI. The CDR3 loop reads CASRDRWNTGELFF. In DNA form, the CDR3 reads TGTGCCAGCAGGGACAGGTGGAACACCGGGGAGCTGTTTTTT. The whole variable domain, filled in from reference TRBV2 and TRBJ2-2, reads EPEVTQTPSHQVTQMGQEVILRCVPISNHLYFYWYRQILGQKVEFLVSFYNNEISEKSEIFDDQFSVERPDGSNFTLKIRSTKLEDSAMYFCASRDRWNTGELFFGEGSRLTVL.

This chain uses TRBV5-1 with TRBJ2-5; tentatively, D is TRBD2 (6 bases). The germline gives CDR1 SGHRS, CDR2 YFSETQ. V shed 2 bases and J shed 4 bases, with 12 bases lying between them. This CDR3 comprises 14 residues. This CDR3 reads CASSFRGDSETQYF. The CDR3 bases are TGCGCCAGCAGCTTCAGAGGGGACTCAGAGACCCAGTACTTC.

This chain joins TRBV9 and TRBJ2-2; D is uncertain. From germline, CDR1 is SGDLS and CDR2 YYNGEE. CDR3 length: 14 residues. V was clipped by 0 bases and J by 2 bases, with 5 bases between them. CDR3 amino acids: CASSVVLNTGELFF. The CDR3 DNA reads as TGTGCCAGCAGCGTAGTACTCAACACCGGGGAGCTGTTTTTT.

As to this clone: The same CDR3 arises from other DNA sequences in this sample as well. The chain is built from TRBV25-1 and TRBJ1-2; no definite D call. Germline V gives CDR1 MGHDK, CDR2 SYGVNS. The CDR3 is made up of 13 amino acids. V was trimmed by 3 bases and J by 4 bases, leaving 9 bases between them. CDR3 protein: CASSESRGYGYTF. DNA for the CDR3: TGTGCCAGCAGTGAGTCCCGGGGCTATGGCTACACCTTC.

This chain joins TRBV12-5 and TRBJ1-1; 12 bases align to TRBD1. The length of the CDR3 is 15 residues. The germline gives CDR1 LGHNT, CDR2 FRNRAP. V lost 7 bases to trimming and J lost 6 bases; unmatched junction nucleotides: 9. The CDR3 protein is CASVPGQGALAEAFF. DNA of the CDR3: TGTGCTAGTGTCCCGGGACAGGGGGCTTTGGCTGAAGCTTTCTTT.

The V gene is TRBV5-1, the J gene TRBJ2-7, with D tentatively TRBD2 (5 bases). Germline V gene data show CDR1 as SGHRS and CDR2 as YFSETQ. The CDR3 contains 13 residues. V was shortened by 5 bases and J by 5 bases, with 14 bases between the two germline ends. The CDR3 loop is CASSQPPGNEQYF. CDR3 sequence (DNA): TGCGCCAGCAGTCAGCCCCCCGGGAACGAGCAGTACTTC.

This clone was detected only a few times. This chain links TRBV14 with TRBJ2-7; D remains unclear. CDR3 length: 13 amino acids. Germline V gene sequence: CDR1 SGHDN, CDR2 FVKESK. With 0 bases removed from V and 6 bases from J, the gap between germline ends came to 9 bases. CDR3 nucleotide sequence: TGTGCCAGCAGCCAAGAAGCCTCCCTCGAGCAGTACTTC. Encoded protein: CASSQEASLEQYF.

V is TRBV5-1 and J is TRBJ2-1; D is perhaps TRBD2 (6 bases). The V gene lost 1 base and the J gene lost 0 bases, with 17 bases spanning the gap. Germline V gene data show CDR1 as SGHRS and CDR2 as YFSETQ. The CDR3 is 18 residues long. The CDR3, as DNA: TGCGCCAGCAGCTTGAAAGGGTTCGCGACTAGCTCCTACAATGAGCAGTTCTTC. This codes for CASSLKGFATSSYNEQFF.

The chain combines TRBV2 with TRBJ1-2, with 12 bases lining up with TRBD1. The V gene's germline CDR1 is SNHLY and CDR2 FYNNEI. V lost 8 bases and J lost 8; bases outside the gene matches: 9. The CDR3 is made up of 14 amino acids. The CDR3: CASLRDRGRQGYTF. As DNA, the CDR3 is TGTGCCAGCCTCCGGGACAGGGGGCGTCAAGGCTACACCTTC.